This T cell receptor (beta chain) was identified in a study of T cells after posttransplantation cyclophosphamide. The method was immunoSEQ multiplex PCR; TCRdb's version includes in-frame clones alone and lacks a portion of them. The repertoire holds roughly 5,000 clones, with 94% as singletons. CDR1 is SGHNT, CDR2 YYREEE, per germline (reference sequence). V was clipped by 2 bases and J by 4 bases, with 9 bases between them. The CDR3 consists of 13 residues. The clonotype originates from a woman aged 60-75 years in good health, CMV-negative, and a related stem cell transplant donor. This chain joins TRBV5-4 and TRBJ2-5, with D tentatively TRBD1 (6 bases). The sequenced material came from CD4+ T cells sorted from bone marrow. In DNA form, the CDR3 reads TGTGCCAGCAGCTTACAGGGTTCAGAGACCCAGTACTTC. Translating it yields CASSLQGSETQYF. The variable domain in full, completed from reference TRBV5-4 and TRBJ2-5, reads ETGVTQSPTHLIKTRGQQVTLRCSSQSGHNTVSWYQQALGQGPQFIFQYYREEENGRGNFPPRFSGLQFPNYSSELNVNALELDDSALYLCASSLQGSETQYFGPGTRLLVL.